This T cell receptor (beta chain) appears in the sequencing data of a study of T-cell reconstitution after alpha-beta-depleted transplantation in children. The sample holds one count of this clonotype. Unmatched junction bases numbered 7, after V lost 0 bases and J lost 3 bases. The germline CDR1 and CDR2 sequences are SGDLS and YYNGEE. CDR3 length equals 17 residues. Unique molecular identifiers were used to barcode this TCRbeta library. TCRdb reanalysed the PCR reads using MiXCR and keeps one entry per CDR3 protein. This repertoire shows approximately 490,000 distinct CDR3 sequences, 12% found once; its top ten account for approximately 5.4%.

The origin of this receptor is a human donor who donated a stem cell graft to a child with combined immunodeficiency. The J gene is TRBJ1-4, the V gene TRBV9; TRBD1 matches 8 bases. Sample: PBMCs from the stem cell graft donor, taken from the stem cell graft. CDR3 loop: CASSVGGTGRANEKLFF. The CDR3 bases are TGTGCCAGCAGCGTAGGGGGGACAGGACGGGCTAATGAAAAACTGTTTTTT.